Here is one TCR beta chain with its context. The target antigen is unknown. The Oncomine TCR Beta short-read assay sequenced DNA from cultured CD4+ T cells. TCRdb redid the calling of the PCR reads with MiXCR, one entry per CDR3 protein. The repertoire holds about 13,000 distinct CDR3 sequences, 61% seen once, with approximately 10% in the top ten. Germline CDR1 is SNHLY and CDR2 is FYNNEI. This CDR3 comprises 14 residues. J lost 6 bases, V lost 6 bases, and 10 bases had no gene match. This specimen belongs to a study of vaccination and CD4 T cells after COVID-19. Specified treatment: roughly 10-day PBMC culture with coronavirus spike peptide pools or control peptides (ViraFEST assay).

This receptor was identified in a human donor who had recovered from COVID-19. This rearrangement joins TRBV2 to TRBJ1-2; 7 bases agree with TRBD1. The sample taken for sequencing was CD4+ T cells from blood, cultured in vitro. The DNA of the CDR3 is TGTGCCAGCAGCCGCCAGGGGGTAGGCCATGGCTACACCTTC. It translates to CASSRQGVGHGYTF. The full variable domain, rest sourced from reference TRBV2 and TRBJ1-2, is EPEVTQTPSHQVTQMGQEVILRCVPISNHLYFYWYRQILGQKVEFLVSFYNNEISEKSEIFDDQFSVERPDGSNFTLKIRSTKLEDSAMYFCASSRQGVGHGYTFGSGTRLTVV.